These 29 T cell receptor beta chains originate from one sample sequenced in a study of long-term antiretroviral therapy in people with HIV (dated by TCRdb to between 2021 and 2022). The immunoSEQ hsTCRB v3.0 assay was used at survey level resolution for TRB variable region sequencing. TCRdb re-hosts the immuneACCESS table, in-frame sequences only. Its copies lack some clones; in the studies checked, an unresolved V gene accounts for under half of them, and the cause for the rest is not known. The sample records some 23,000 clones, around four fifths of which are singletons. The top ten hold roughly 12% of the sample. This sample comprised unsorted PBMCs, obtained 1.1 years before starting antiretroviral therapy. These receptors were obtained from a middle-aged woman with HIV.

The chain is built from TRBV18 and TRBJ2-1; 15 nucleotides agree with TRBD2. The CDR3 spans 17 residues. From germline, CDR1 is KGHSH and CDR2 LQKENI. The junction had 8 bases not matched to a gene; V was cut back by 4 bases and J by 7 bases. In DNA form, the CDR3 reads TGTGCCAGCTCACGAGGACTAGCGGGAGGGCCGCTGAATGAGCAGTTCTTC. It specifies CASSRGLAGGPLNEQFF.

This chain connects TRBV27 to TRBJ2-7; 8 nucleotides line up with TRBD1. The CDR3 runs 14 residues. V shed 7 bases, J shed 3 bases, and the junction held 8 bases outside the gene matches. Germline CDR1 reads MNHEY; CDR2 reads SMNVEV (reference sequence). The CDR3: CASTPGTGFYEQYF. The CDR3 DNA reads as TGTGCCAGCACCCCCGGGACAGGATTCTACGAGCAGTACTTC.

The gene calls are TRBV9 and TRBJ2-1, with 8 bases matching TRBD2. V was pared by 3 bases and J by 8 bases, with 10 bases of the junction left unmatched. Germline CDR1 is SGDLS and CDR2 is YYNGEE. This CDR3 is built from 15 residues. The CDR3 nucleotides are TGTGCCAGCAGCGCCCGGACTAGCTGGGGAGATGAGCAGTTCTTC. Translated, it gives CASSARTSWGDEQFF.

The CDR3 nucleotides are TGTGCCAGCAGCGTAGCCGCGGGAGGGTATTACTACGAGCAGTACTTC. This translates into CASSVAAGGYYYEQYF. The gene calls are TRBV9 and TRBJ2-7; 9 bases match TRBD2. V gave up 0 bases and J gave up 3 bases; unmatched junction bases: 7. The CDR3 consists of 16 residues. The germline CDR1 and CDR2 sequences are SGDLS and YYNGEE.

The chain links TRBV5-6 to TRBJ2-3; no reliable D call. Per the germline V gene, CDR1 is SGHDT and CDR2 is YYEEEE. V dropped 1 base and J dropped 0 bases, with 3 bases sitting between them. This CDR3 has 13 residues. The CDR3 sequence is CASSLTSTDTQYF. The DNA of the CDR3 is TGTGCCAGCAGCTTGACTAGCACAGATACGCAGTATTTT.

The rearrangement joins TRBV29-1 to TRBJ1-2; D gene ambiguous. In germline, CDR1 is SQVTM, CDR2 ANQGSEA. The ends were cut back, 5 bases at V and 4 bases at J, with 8 bases in the middle. The CDR3 length is 11 residues. CDR3 coding DNA: TGCAGCGTTCTTAGGATCTATGGCTACACCTTC. The encoded protein is CSVLRIYGYTF.

This chain joins TRBV5-1 and TRBJ2-2; 7 bases map to TRBD1. Trimming took 4 bases from V and 0 from J; bases not matched to a gene: 9. The germline gives CDR1 SGHRS, CDR2 YFSETQ. This CDR3 contains 17 residues. CDR3 residues: CASSPTAGTANTGELFF. The CDR3 DNA sequence: TGCGCCAGCAGCCCTACTGCCGGGACAGCGAACACCGGGGAGCTGTTTTTT.

This clone occurred once. The chain joins TRBV5-1 to TRBJ2-1; D might be TRBD2 (5 bases). Germline lookup yields CDR1 SGHRS and CDR2 YFSETQ. V shed 6 bases and J shed 6 bases, with 16 bases lying between them. This CDR3 is built from 14 residues. CDR3 nucleotides: TGCGCCAGCACCGGGGATTGGGGTCTCAATGAGCAGTTCTTC. Translated, it gives CASTGDWGLNEQFF.

The gene calls are TRBV5-1 and TRBJ2-2; 8 bases map to TRBD1. Per germline, CDR1 SGHRS and CDR2 YFSETQ. This CDR3 spans 14 amino acids. V lost 4 bases to trimming and J lost 5 bases; unmatched junction nucleotides: 4. DNA of the CDR3: TGCGCCAGCAGCGATTGGACAGGGACCGGGGAGCTGTTTTTT. Translated, it gives CASSDWTGTGELFF.

The count of this clone is one. This sequence joins TRBV6-5 and TRBJ2-5; 11 positions agree with TRBD2. Looked up from germline, CDR1 is MNHEY and CDR2 is SVGAGI. V lost 0 bases, J lost 5 bases, and 5 bases stayed unmatched. This CDR3 region has 16 residues. The CDR3 sequence: CASSYSLAGGRETQYF. The CDR3 bases are TGTGCCAGCAGTTACTCGCTAGCGGGAGGCCGGGAGACCCAGTACTTC.

The chain has TRBV30 and TRBJ2-7; D perhaps matches TRBD2 (6 bases). The CDR3 totals 16 residues. Germline V gene sequence: CDR1 GTSNPN, CDR2 SVGIG (reference sequence). V was pared by 2 bases and J by 0 bases, with 17 bases between. The CDR3 loop is CAWSSRLASLSYEQYF. The CDR3 DNA reads as TGTGCCTGGAGTTCCCGTCTAGCGTCCCTCTCCTACGAGCAGTACTTC.

The chain employs TRBV5-8 and TRBJ1-3, with unresolved D. This CDR3 region has 13 residues. The germline CDR1 and CDR2 sequences are SGHTS and YDEGEE. The V and J ends lost 0 bases and 6 bases respectively, with 7 bases between them. In nucleotides, the CDR3 is TGTGCCAGCAGCTTGGACCCCAAAAACACCATATATTTT. It is translated as CASSLDPKNTIYF.

V gene TRBV11-2 combines with J gene TRBJ2-2; D may correspond to TRBD1 or TRBD2 (5 bases each). Germline V gives CDR1 SGHAT, CDR2 FQNNGV. The CDR3 contains 15 residues. With 2 bases removed from V and 7 bases from J, the gap between germline ends came to 14 bases. This CDR3 reads CASSLFATGHGELFF. In DNA form, the CDR3 reads TGTGCCAGCAGCTTATTCGCGACGGGGCACGGGGAGCTGTTTTTT.

CDR3 DNA: TGTGCCAGTAGTATGGTGGGCTATGAGCAGTTCTTC. This encodes CASSMVGYEQFF. V and J are TRBV19 and TRBJ2-1; D unclear. CDR1 is LNHDA, CDR2 SQIVND, per germline (reference sequence). This CDR3 has 12 residues. The V end was cut by 3 bases, the J end by 8 bases, with 8 bases between. The whole variable domain, filled in from reference TRBV19 and TRBJ2-1, reads DGGITQSPKYLFRKEGQNVTLSCEQNLNHDAMYWYRQDPGQGLRLIYYSQIVNDFQKGDIAEGYSVSREKKESFPLTVTSAQKNPTAFYLCASSMVGYEQFFGPGTRLTVL.

V and J are TRBV5-1 and TRBJ2-5; possibly TRBD1 or TRBD2 for D (7 bases each). There are 15 residues in the CDR3. CDR1 SGHRS and CDR2 YFSETQ come from the germline V gene. Trimming cost V 0 bases and J 5 bases, with 14 bases left between them. CDR3 DNA: TGCGCCAGCAGCTTGGTCGCAGGGGGAGGGGAGACCCAGTACTTC. Translated, it gives CASSLVAGGGETQYF.

The rearrangement uses TRBV11-3 and TRBJ2-2; 7 nucleotides align to TRBD1. The germline V gene has CDR1 SGHNT and CDR2 YENEEA. There are 14 residues in the CDR3. Unmatched junction bases numbered 5, after V lost 5 bases and J lost 5 bases. CDR3 amino acids: CASSTNRGTGELFF. Here the CDR3 DNA reads TGTGCCAGCAGCACCAACAGGGGAACCGGGGAGCTGTTTTTT.

The CDR3 region is CSVLGPISYEQYF. The CDR3 nucleotides read TGCAGCGTTTTGGGACCGATCTCCTACGAGCAGTACTTC. This chain links TRBV29-1 with TRBJ2-7, with D tentatively TRBD1 or TRBD2 (5 bases each). Germline V CDR1 and CDR2: SQVTM, ANQGSEA. The length of the CDR3 is 13 residues. The V end lost 5 bases, the J end lost 0 bases, and 11 bases lay between the germline ends.

The chain employs TRBV6-1 and TRBJ1-4; D may be TRBD1 (6 bases). The length of the CDR3 is 13 residues. Per the germline V gene, CDR1 is MNHNS and CDR2 is SASEGT. The V and J ends lost 8 bases and 5 bases respectively, with 12 bases between them. DNA for the CDR3: TGTGCCAGCGATGGACAGTACAATGAAAAACTGTTTTTT. Protein sequence: CASDGQYNEKLFF.

The chain uses TRBV29-1 and TRBJ1-2; no firm D call. The CDR3 consists of 12 residues. The V end was cut by 3 bases, the J end by 8 bases, with 13 bases between. The germline V gene encodes CDR1 SQVTM and CDR2 ANQGSEA. This CDR3 reads CSVDNPGGGYTF. In nucleotides, the CDR3 is TGCAGCGTTGATAACCCGGGAGGCGGCTACACCTTC.

This chain connects TRBV25-1 to TRBJ2-7, with a possible D match to TRBD2 (6 bases). CDR1 is MGHDK and CDR2 is SYGVNS in the germline V gene. The ends were cut back, 3 bases at V and 4 bases at J, with 10 bases in the middle. The CDR3 runs 13 residues. DNA for the CDR3: TGTGCCAGCAGTGAGGGAGGACAATACGAGCAGTACTTC. Amino acid sequence: CASSEGGQYEQYF.

This sequence joins TRBV2 and TRBJ2-1; D is perhaps TRBD1 or TRBD2 (6 bases each). The V end lost 8 bases, the J end lost 8 bases, and 19 bases lay between the germline ends. Germline lookup yields CDR1 SNHLY and CDR2 FYNNEI. The CDR3 covers 14 residues. In nucleotides, the CDR3 is TGTGCCAGCTCCACAGGGAGGAAAGTGGATGAGCAGTTCTTC. It specifies CASSTGRKVDEQFF.

The genes are TRBV4-1 and TRBJ2-3; possibly TRBD1 for D (6 bases). The CDR3 is made up of 15 amino acids. The germline V gene encodes CDR1 MGHRA and CDR2 YSYEKL. Trimming shortened V by 5 bases and J by 3 bases, and 15 bases separated the two germline ends. Here the CDR3 DNA reads TGCGCCAGCAGCTTCAAATTGGGACAAACAGATACGCAGTATTTT. Protein product: CASSFKLGQTDTQYF.

V is TRBV29-1 and J is TRBJ2-7; the D gene is possibly TRBD2 (6 bases). Trimming took off 2 bases at V and 4 bases at J, with 12 bases between the two ends. The CDR3 spans 13 residues. Germline CDR1 is SQVTM and CDR2 is ANQGSEA. CDR3 sequence reads: CSVERPGRYEQYF. The DNA of the CDR3 is TGCAGCGTTGAAAGGCCTGGGAGGTACGAGCAGTACTTC.

This chain connects TRBV10-2 to TRBJ2-2; no definite D call. CDR1 and CDR2 (germline): WSHSY, SAAADI. The CDR3 is 15 residues long. V gave up 6 bases and J gave up 3 bases, with 14 bases separating them. The DNA for the CDR3 is TGCGCCAGCAGGAAACTGGCTAGTGACACCGGGGAGCTGTTTTTT. It translates to CASRKLASDTGELFF.

The chain couples TRBV19 to TRBJ1-2; tentatively, D is TRBD1 (5 bases). There are 12 residues in the CDR3. The germline V gene encodes CDR1 LNHDA and CDR2 SQIVND (reference sequence). Trimming stripped 6 bases from V and 7 bases from J, with 12 bases between. CDR3 sequence (DNA): TGTGCCAGTAGCAGTCAGGGTCGTGGCTACACCTTC. Amino acids: CASSSQGRGYTF.

Here the CDR3 DNA reads TGTGCCAGCAGCCCCCTTACCGAGAACACTGAAGCTTTCTTT. Translated, it gives CASSPLTENTEAFF. The gene calls are TRBV11-2 and TRBJ1-1; D gene unclear. Germline assignment: CDR1 SGHAT and CDR2 FQNNGV. The CDR3 sequence is 14 residues long. V lost 5 bases to trimming and J lost 1 base, with 11 bases between them.

In this sample, this clone turned up a few times. The chain links TRBV5-1 to TRBJ1-1, with D possibly TRBD1 on 5 matching bases. Per germline, CDR1 SGHRS and CDR2 YFSETQ. Trimming took 0 bases from V and 1 from J, leaving 7 bases between them. The CDR3 extends over 14 amino acids. The CDR3 loop is CASSLAQGNTEAFF. The CDR3 DNA follows: TGCGCCAGCAGCTTGGCCCAGGGGAACACTGAAGCTTTCTTT.

The chain employs TRBV4-2 and TRBJ1-3, with unresolved D. Germline CDR1 and CDR2: LGHNA and YNFKEQ. V lost 0 bases and J 0 bases, leaving 6 bases between the germline ends. CDR3 size: 15 residues. CDR3 DNA: TGTGCCAGCAGCCAAGATCAAGGCTCTGGAAACACCATATATTTT. It translates to CASSQDQGSGNTIYF.

V and J are TRBV11-2 and TRBJ1-1, with TRBD1 matching over 10 bases. Germline V gene data show CDR1 as SGHAT and CDR2 as FQNNGV. The trim removed 1 base at V and 3 bases at J, leaving 2 bases unmatched. The CDR3 consists of 15 residues. CDR3 nucleotide sequence: TGTGCCAGCAGCTTAGTGGGACAGGGGTACACTGAAGCTTTCTTT. Its translation is CASSLVGQGYTEAFF.